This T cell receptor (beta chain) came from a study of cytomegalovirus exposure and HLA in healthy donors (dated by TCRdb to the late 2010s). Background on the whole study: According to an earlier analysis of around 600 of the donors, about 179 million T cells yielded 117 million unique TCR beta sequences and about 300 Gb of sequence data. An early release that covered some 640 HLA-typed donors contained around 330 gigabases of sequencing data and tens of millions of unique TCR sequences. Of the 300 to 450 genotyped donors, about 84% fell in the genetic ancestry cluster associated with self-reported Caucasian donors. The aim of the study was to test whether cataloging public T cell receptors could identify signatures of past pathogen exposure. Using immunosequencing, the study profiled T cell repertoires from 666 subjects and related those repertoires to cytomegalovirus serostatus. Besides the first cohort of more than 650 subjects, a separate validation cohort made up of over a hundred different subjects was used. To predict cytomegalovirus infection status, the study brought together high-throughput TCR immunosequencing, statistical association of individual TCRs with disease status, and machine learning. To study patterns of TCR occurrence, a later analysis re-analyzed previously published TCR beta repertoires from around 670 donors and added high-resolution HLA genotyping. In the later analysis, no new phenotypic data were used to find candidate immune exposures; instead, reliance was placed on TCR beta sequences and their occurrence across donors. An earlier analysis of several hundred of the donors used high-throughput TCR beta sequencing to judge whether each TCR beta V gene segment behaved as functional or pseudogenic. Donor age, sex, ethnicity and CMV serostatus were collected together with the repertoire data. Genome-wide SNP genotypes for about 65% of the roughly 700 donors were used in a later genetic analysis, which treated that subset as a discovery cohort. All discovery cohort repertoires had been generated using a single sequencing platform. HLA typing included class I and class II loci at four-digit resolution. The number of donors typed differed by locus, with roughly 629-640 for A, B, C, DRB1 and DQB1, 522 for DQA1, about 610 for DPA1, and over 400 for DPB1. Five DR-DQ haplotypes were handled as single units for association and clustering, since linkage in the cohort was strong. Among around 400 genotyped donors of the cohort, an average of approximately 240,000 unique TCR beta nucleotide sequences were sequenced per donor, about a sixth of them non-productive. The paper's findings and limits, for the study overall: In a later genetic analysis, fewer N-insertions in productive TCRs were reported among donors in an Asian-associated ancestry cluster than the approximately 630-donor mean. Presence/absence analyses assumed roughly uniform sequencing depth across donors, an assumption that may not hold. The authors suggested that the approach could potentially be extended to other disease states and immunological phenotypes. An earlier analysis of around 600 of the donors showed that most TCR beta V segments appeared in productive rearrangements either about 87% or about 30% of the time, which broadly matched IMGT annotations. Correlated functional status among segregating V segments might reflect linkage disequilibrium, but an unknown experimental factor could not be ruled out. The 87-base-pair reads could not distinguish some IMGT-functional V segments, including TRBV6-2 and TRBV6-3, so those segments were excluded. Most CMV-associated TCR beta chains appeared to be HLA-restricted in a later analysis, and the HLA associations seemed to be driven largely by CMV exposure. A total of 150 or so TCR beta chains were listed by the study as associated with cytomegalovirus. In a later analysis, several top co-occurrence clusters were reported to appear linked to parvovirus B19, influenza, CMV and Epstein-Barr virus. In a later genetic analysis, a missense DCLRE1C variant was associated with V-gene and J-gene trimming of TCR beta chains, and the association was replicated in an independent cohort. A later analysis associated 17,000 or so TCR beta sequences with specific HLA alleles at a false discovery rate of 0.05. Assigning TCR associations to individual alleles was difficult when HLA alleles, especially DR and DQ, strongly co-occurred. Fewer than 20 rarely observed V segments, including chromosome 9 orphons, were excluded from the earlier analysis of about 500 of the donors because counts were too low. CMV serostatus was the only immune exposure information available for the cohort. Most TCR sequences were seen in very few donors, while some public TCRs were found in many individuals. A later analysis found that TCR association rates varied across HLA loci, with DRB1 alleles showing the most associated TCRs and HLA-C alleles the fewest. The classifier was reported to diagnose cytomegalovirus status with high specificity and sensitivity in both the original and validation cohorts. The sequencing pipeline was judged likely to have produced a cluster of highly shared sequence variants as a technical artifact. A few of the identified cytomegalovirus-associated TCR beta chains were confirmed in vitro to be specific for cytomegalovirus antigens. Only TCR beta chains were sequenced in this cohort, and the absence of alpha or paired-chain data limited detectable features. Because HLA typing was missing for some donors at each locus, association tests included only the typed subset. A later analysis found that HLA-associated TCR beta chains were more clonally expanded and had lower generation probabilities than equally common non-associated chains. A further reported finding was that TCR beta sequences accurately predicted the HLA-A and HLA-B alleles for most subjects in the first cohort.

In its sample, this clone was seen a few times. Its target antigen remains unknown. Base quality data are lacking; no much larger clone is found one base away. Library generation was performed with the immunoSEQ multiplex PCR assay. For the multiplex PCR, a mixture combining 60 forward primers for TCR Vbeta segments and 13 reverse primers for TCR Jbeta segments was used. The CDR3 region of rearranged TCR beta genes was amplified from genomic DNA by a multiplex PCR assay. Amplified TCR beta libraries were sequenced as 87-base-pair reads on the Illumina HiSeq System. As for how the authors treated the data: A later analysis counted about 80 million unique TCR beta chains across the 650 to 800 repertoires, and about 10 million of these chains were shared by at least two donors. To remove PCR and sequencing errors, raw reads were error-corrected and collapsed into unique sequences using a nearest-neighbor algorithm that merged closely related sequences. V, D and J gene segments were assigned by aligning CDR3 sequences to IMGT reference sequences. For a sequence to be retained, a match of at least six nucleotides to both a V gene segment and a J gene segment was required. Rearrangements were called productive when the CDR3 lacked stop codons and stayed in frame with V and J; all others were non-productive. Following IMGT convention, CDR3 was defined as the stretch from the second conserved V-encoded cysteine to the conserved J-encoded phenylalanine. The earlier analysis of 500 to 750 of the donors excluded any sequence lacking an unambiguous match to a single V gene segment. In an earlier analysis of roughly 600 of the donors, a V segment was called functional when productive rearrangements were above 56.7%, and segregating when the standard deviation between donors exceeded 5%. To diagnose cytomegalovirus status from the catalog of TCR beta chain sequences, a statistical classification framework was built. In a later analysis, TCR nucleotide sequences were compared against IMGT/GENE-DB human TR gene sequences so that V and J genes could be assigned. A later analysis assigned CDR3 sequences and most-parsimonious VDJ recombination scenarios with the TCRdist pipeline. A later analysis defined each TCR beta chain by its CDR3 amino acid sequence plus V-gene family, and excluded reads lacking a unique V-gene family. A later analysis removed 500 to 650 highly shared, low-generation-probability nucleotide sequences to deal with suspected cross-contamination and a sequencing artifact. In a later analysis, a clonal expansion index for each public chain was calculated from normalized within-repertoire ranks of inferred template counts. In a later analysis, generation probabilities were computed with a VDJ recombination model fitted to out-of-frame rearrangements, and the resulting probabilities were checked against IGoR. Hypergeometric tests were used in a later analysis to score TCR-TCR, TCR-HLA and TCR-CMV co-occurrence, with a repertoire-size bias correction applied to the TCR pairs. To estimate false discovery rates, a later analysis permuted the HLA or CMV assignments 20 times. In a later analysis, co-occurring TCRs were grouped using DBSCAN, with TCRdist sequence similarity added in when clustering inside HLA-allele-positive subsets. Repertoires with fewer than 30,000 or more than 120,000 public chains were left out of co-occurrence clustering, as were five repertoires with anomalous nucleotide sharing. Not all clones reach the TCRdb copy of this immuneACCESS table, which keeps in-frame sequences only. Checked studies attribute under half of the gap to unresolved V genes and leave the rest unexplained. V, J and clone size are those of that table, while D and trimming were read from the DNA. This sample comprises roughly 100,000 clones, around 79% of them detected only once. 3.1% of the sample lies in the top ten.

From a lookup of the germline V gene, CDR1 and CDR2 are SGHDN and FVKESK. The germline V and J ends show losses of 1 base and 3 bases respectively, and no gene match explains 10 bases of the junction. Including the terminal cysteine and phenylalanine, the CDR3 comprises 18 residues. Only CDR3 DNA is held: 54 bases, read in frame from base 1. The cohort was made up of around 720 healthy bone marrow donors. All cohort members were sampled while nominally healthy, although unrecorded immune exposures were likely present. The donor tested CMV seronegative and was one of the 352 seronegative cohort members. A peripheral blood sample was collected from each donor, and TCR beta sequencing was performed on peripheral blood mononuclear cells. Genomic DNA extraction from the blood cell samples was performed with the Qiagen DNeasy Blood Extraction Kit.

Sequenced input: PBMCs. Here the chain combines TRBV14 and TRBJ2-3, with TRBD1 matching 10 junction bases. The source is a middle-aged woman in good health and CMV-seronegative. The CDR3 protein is CASSQGQGAPGRTDTQYF. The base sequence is TGTGCCAGCAGCCAAGGACAGGGGGCTCCGGGCCGGACAGATACGCAGTATTTT.